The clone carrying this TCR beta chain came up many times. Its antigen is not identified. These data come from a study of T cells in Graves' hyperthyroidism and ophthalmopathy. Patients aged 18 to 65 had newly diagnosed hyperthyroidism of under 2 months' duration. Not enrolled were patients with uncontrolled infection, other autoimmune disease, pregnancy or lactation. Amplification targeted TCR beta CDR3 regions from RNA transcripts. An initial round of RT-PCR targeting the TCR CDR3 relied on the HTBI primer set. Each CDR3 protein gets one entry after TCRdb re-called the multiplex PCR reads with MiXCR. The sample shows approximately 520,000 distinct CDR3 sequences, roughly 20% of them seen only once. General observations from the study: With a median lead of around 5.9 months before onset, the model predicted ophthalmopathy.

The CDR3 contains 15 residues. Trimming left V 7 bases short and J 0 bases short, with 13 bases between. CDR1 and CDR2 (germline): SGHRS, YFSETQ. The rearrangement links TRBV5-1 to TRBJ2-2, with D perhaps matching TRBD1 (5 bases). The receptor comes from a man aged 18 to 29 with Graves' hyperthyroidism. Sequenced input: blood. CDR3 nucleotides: TGCGCCAGCTCGAAGGGGTCTTCGAACACCGGGGAGCTGTTTTTT. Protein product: CASSKGSSNTGELFF.